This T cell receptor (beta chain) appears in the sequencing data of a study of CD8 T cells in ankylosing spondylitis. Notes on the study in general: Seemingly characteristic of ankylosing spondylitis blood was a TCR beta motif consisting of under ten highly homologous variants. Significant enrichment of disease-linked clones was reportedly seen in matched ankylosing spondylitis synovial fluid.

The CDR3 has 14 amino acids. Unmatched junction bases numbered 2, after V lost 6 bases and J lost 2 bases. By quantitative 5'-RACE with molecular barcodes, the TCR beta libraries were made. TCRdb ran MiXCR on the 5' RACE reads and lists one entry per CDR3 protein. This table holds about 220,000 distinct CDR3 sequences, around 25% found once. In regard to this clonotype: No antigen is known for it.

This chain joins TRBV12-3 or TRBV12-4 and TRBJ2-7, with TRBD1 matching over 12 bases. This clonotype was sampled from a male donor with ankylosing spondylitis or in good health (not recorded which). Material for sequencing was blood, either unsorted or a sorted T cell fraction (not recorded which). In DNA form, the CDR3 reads TGTGCCAGCAGGGGGACAGGGGGCACCTACGAGCAGTACTTC. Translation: CASRGTGGTYEQYF.